These 5 T cell receptor beta chains originate from one sample sequenced in a study of cytomegalovirus exposure and HLA in healthy donors (dated by TCRdb to 2016 to 2017). The library was produced with the immunoSEQ multiplex PCR assay. A mixture of 60 forward primers for TCR Vbeta segments and 13 reverse primers for TCR Jbeta segments was used in the multiplex PCR. Entries here come from immuneACCESS through TCRdb and include only in-frame sequences with V and J called. Some clones fail to appear in such tables; in the studies checked, an unresolved V gene covers under half of the shortfall, and the cause of the remainder is unknown. The sample records 65,000 to 75,000 clones, around 74% of which are singletons. The top ten hold around 10% of the sample. The specimen sequenced was PBMCs. These receptors all come from a woman aged 60 to 75 in good health and CMV-seropositive.

The chain employs TRBV6-5 and TRBJ2-7; 10 positions match TRBD1. V shed 2 bases and J 3 bases; nucleotides not matched to a gene: 7. CDR3 length: 16 amino acids. Germline assignment: CDR1 MNHEY and CDR2 SVGAGI. CDR3 in amino acids: CASSYRGTGAFYEQYF. As DNA, the CDR3 is TGTGCCAGCAGTTACCGCGGGACAGGGGCTTTCTACGAGCAGTACTTC.

The rearrangement joins TRBV6-1 to TRBJ1-1, with 7 bases identical to TRBD1. This CDR3 is built from 12 residues. The germline CDR1 and CDR2 sequences are MNHNS and SASEGT. The trim removed 10 bases at V and 6 bases at J, leaving 8 bases unmatched. The CDR3 DNA sequence: TGTGCCACCTCGACAGGGAGCGCTGAAGCTTTCTTT. This translates into CATSTGSAEAFF.

The chain joins TRBV18 to TRBJ2-1; 8 bases map to TRBD2. The V gene end was trimmed by 3 bases and the J gene end by 15 bases; junction bases not matched to a gene: 10. This CDR3 spans 13 amino acids. Germline V gene sequence: CDR1 KGHSH, CDR2 LQKENI. The CDR3, as DNA: TGTGCCAGCTCACCGCGTAGCGGGACGAGTCCGTTCTTC. This sequence encodes CASSPRSGTSPFF.

This sequence joins TRBV7-6 and TRBJ1-1; no firm D call. The CDR3 has 14 amino acids. Trimming cost V 1 base and J 1 base, with 7 bases left between them. Germline loops: CDR1 SGHVS, CDR2 FNYEAQ. CDR3: CASSLGVQNTEAFF. Written as DNA, the CDR3 is TGTGCCAGCAGCTTAGGCGTCCAGAACACTGAAGCTTTCTTT.

This chain uses TRBV6-5 with TRBJ2-6, with D hard to call. This CDR3 spans 13 amino acids. V gave up 5 bases and J gave up 13 bases, with 15 bases separating them. The germline V gene has CDR1 MNHEY and CDR2 SVGAGI. The CDR3 DNA reads as TGTGCCAGCAGTCCCACATCGGGTCAGGTCCTGACTTTC. The encoded protein is CASSPTSGQVLTF.